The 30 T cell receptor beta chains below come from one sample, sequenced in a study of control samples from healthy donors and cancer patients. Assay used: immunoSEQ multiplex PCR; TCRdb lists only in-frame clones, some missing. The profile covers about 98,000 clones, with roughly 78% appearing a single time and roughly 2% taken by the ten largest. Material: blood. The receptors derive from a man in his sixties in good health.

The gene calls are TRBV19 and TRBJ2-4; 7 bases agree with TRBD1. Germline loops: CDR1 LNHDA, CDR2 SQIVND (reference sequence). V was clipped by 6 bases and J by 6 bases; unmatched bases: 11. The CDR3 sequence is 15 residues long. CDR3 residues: CASSPTGALGNIQYF. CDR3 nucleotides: TGTGCCAGTAGCCCTACAGGGGCGTTGGGAAACATTCAGTACTTC.

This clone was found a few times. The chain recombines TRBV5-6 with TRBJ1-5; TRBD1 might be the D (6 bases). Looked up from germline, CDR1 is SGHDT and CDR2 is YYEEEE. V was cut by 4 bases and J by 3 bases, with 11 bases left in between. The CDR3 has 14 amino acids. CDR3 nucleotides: TGTGCCAGCAGCCCGGACAGAGTCAATCAGCCCCAGCATTTT. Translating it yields CASSPDRVNQPQHF. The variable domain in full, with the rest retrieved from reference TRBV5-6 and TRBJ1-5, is DAGVTQSPTHLIKTRGQQVTLRCSPKSGHDTVSWYQQALGQGPQFIFQYYEEEERQRGNFPDRFSGHQFPNYSSELNVNALLLGDSALYLCASSPDRVNQPQHFGDGTRLSIL.

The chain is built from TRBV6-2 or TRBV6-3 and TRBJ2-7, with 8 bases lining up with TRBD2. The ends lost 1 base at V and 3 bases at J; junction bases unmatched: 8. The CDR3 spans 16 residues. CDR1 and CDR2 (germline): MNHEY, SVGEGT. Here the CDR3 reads CASSYWRREASYEQYF. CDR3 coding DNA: TGTGCCAGCAGTTACTGGCGGCGGGAGGCCAGCTACGAGCAGTACTTC.

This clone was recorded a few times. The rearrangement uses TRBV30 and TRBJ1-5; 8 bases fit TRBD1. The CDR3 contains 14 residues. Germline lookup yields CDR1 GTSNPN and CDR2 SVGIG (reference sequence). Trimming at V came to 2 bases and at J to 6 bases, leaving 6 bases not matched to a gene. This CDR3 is CAWSRTGLRQPQHF. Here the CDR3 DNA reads TGTGCCTGGAGTCGGACAGGGTTACGTCAGCCCCAGCATTTT.

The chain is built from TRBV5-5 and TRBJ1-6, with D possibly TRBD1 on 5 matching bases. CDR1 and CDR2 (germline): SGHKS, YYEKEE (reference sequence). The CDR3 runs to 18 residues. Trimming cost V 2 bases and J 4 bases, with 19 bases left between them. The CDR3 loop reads CASSFSDDRLPYNSPLHF. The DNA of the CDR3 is TGTGCCAGCAGCTTCTCAGATGACAGACTCCCTTATAATTCACCCCTCCACTTT.

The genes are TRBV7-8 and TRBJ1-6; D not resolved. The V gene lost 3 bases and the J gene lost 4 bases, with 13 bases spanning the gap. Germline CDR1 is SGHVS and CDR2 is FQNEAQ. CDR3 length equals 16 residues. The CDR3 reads CASSLGVGGYNSPLHF. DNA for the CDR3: TGTGCCAGCAGCTTGGGTGTTGGTGGTTATAATTCACCCCTCCACTTT. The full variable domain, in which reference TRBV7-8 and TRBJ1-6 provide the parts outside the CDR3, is GAGVSQSPRYKVAKRGQDVALRCDPISGHVSLFWYQQALGQGPEFLTYFQNEAQLDKSGLPSDRFFAERPEGSVSTLKIQRTQQEDSAVYLCASSLGVGGYNSPLHFGNGTRLTVT.

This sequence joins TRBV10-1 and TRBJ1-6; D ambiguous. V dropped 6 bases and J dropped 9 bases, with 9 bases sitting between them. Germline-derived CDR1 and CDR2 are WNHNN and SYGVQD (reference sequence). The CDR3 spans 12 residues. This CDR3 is CASSQSGSPLHF. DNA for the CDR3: TGCGCCAGCAGCCAGTCTGGTTCACCCCTCCACTTT.

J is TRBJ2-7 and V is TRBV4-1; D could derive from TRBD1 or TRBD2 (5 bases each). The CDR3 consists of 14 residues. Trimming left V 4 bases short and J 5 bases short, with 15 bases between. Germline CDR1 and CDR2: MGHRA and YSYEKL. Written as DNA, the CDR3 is TGCGCCAGCAGCCCTTGGGGGTTGCCCGACGAGCAGTACTTC. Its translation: CASSPWGLPDEQYF.

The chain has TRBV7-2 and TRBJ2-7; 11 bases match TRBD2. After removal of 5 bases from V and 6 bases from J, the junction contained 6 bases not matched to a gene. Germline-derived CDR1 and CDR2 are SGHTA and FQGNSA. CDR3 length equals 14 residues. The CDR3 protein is CASSPLAGESEQYF. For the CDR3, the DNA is TGTGCCAGCAGCCCACTAGCGGGAGAGAGCGAGCAGTACTTC.

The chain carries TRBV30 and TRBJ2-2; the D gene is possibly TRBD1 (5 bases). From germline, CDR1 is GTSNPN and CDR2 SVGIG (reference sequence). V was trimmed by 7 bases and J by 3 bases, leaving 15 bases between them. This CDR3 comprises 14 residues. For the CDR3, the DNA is TGTGCCTCATCCAGGGCGTTGGACACCGGGGAGCTGTTTTTT. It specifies CASSRALDTGELFF.

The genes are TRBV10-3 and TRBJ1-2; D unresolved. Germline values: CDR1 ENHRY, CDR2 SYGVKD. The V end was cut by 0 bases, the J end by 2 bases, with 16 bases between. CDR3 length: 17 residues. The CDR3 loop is CAISESISPRTNYGYTF. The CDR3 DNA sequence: TGTGCCATCAGTGAGTCGATTTCCCCCAGGACCAACTATGGCTACACCTTC.

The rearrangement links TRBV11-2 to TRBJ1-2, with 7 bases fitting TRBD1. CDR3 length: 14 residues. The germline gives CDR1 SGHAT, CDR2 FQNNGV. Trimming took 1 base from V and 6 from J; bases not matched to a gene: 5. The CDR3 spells CASSLGGTVDGYTF. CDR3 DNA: TGTGCCAGCAGCTTAGGCGGGACAGTTGATGGCTACACCTTC. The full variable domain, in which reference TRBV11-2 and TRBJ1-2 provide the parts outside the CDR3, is EAGVAQSPRYKIIEKRQSVAFWCNPISGHATLYWYQQILGQGPKLLIQFQNNGVVDDSQLPKDRFSAERLKGVDSTLKIQPAKLEDSAVYLCASSLGGTVDGYTFGSGTRLTVV.

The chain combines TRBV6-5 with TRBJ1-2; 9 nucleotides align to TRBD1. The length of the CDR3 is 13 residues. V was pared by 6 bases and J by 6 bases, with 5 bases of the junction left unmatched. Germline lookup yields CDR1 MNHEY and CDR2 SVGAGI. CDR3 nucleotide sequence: TGTGCCAGCAGGCCACAGGGGGCTAATGGCTACACCTTC. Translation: CASRPQGANGYTF.

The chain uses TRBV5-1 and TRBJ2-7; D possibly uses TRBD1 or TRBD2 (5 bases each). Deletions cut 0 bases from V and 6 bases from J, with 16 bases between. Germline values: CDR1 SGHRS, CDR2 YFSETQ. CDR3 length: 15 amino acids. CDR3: CASSLVMGELGEQYF. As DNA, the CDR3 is TGCGCCAGCAGCTTGGTTATGGGGGAGTTGGGCGAGCAGTACTTC.

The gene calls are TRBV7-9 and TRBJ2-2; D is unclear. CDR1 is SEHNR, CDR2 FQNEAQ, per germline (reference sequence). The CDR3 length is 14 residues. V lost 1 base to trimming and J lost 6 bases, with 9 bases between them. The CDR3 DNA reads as TGTGCCAGCAGCTTAGACGGAGAGCCCGGGGAGCTGTTTTTT. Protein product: CASSLDGEPGELFF.

The CDR3 sequence is CASSASFGSGSSYEQYF. DNA for the CDR3: TGTGCCAGCAGCGCCAGCTTTGGTAGCGGGAGCTCCTACGAGCAGTACTTC. J is TRBJ2-7 and V is TRBV7-8; TRBD2 matches 9 bases. Trimming at V came to 5 bases and at J to 0 bases, leaving 11 bases not matched to a gene. This CDR3 is 17 amino acids long. Germline CDR1 and CDR2: SGHVS and FQNEAQ.

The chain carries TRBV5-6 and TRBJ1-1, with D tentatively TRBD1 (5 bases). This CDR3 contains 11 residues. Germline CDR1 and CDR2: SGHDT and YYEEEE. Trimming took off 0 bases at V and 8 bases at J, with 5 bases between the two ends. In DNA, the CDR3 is TGTGCCAGCAGCTTGGACAGGGAAGCTTTCTTT. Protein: CASSLDREAFF. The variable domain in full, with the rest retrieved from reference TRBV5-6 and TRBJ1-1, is DAGVTQSPTHLIKTRGQQVTLRCSPKSGHDTVSWYQQALGQGPQFIFQYYEEEERQRGNFPDRFSGHQFPNYSSELNVNALLLGDSALYLCASSLDREAFFGQGTRLTVV.

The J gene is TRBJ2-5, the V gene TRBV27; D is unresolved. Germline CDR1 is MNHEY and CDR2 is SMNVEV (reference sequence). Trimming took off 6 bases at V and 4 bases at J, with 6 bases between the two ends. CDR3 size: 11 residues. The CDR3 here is CASSRGETQYF. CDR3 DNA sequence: TGTGCCAGCAGCCGCGGAGAGACCCAGTACTTC.

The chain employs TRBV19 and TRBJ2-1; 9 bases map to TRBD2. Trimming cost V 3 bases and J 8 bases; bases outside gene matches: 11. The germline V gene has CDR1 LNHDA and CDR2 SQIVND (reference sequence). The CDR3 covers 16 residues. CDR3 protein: CASSMGAGGPKDEQFF. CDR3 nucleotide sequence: TGTGCCAGTAGTATGGGGGCGGGAGGGCCCAAGGATGAGCAGTTCTTC.

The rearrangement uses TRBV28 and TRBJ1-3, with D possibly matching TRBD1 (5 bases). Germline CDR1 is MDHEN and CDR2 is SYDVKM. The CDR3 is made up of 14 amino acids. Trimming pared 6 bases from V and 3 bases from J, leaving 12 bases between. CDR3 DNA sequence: TGTGCCAGCAGCCCTCCAGGGAATGGAAACACCATATATTTT. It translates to CASSPPGNGNTIYF. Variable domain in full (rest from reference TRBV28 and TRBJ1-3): DVKVTQSSRYLVKRTGEKVFLECVQDMDHENMFWYRQDPGLGLRLIYFSYDVKMKEKGDIPEGYSVSREKKERFSLILESASTNQTSMYLCASSPPGNGNTIYFGEGSWLTVV.

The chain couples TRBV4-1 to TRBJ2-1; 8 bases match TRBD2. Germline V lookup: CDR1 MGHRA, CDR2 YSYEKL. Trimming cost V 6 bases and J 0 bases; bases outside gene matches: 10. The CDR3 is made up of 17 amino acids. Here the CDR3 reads CASSPSGGPSSYNEQFF. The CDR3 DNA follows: TGCGCCAGCAGTCCGAGCGGGGGCCCTAGCTCCTACAATGAGCAGTTCTTC.

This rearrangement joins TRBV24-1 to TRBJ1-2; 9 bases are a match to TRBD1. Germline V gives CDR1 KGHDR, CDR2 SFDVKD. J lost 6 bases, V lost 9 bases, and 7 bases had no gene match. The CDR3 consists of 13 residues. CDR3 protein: CATEGQGSDGYTF. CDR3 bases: TGTGCCACCGAGGGACAGGGCTCAGATGGCTACACCTTC.

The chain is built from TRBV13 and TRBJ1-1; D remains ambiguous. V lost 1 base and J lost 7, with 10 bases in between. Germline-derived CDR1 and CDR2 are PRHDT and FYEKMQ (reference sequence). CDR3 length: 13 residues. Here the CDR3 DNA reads TGTGCCAGCAGCTTAGTGACGGCACTTGAAGCTTTCTTT. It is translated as CASSLVTALEAFF. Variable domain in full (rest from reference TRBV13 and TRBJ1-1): AAGVIQSPRHLIKEKRETATLKCYPIPRHDTVYWYQQGPGQDPQFLISFYEKMQSDKGSIPDRFSAQQFSDYHSELNMSSLELGDSALYFCASSLVTALEAFFGQGTRLTVV.

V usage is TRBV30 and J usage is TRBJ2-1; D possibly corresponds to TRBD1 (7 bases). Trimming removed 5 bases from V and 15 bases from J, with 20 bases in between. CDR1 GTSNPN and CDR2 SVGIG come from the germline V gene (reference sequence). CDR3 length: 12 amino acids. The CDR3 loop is CAWSPGQGGGFF. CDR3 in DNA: TGTGCCTGGTCCCCCGGGCAGGGGGGAGGGTTCTTC. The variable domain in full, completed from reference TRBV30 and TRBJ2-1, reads SQTIHQWPATLVQPVGSPLSLECTVEGTSNPNLYWYRQAAGRGLQLLFYSVGIGQISSEVPQNLSASRPQDRQFILSSKKLLLSDSGFYLCAWSPGQGGGFFGPGTRLTVL.

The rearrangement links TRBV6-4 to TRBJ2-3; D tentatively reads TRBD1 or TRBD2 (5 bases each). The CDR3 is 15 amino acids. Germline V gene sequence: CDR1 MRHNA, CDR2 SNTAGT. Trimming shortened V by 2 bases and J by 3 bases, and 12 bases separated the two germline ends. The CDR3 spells CASSDGGEVTDTQYF. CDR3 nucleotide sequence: TGTGCCAGCAGTGACGGGGGAGAGGTAACAGATACGCAGTATTTT.

CDR3 region: CASSSGPLSSYEQYF. CDR3 DNA sequence: TGTGCCAGCAGCTCGGGGCCCTTATCCTCCTACGAGCAGTACTTC. The rearrangement links TRBV7-2 to TRBJ2-7; the D call may be TRBD1 or TRBD2 (5 bases each). The CDR3 consists of 15 residues. The germline V gene has CDR1 SGHTA and CDR2 FQGNSA. V lost 4 bases to trimming and J lost 0 bases, with 13 bases between them.

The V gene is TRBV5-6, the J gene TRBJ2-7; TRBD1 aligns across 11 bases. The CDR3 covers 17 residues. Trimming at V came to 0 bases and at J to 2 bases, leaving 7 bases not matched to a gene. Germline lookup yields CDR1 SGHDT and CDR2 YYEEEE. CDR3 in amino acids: CASSLATGTGGTYEQYF. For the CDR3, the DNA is TGTGCCAGCAGCTTGGCCACCGGGACAGGGGGAACCTACGAGCAGTACTTC.

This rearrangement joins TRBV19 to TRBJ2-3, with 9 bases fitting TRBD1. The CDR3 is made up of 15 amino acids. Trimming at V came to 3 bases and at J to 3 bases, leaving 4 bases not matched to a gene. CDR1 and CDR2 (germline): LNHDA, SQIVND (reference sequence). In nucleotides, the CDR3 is TGTGCCAGTAGTATGGGGGACAGGGTGACAGATACGCAGTATTTT. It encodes CASSMGDRVTDTQYF.

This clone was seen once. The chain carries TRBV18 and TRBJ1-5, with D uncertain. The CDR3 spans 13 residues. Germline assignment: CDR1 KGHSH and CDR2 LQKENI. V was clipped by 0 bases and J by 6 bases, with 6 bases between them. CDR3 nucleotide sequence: TGTGCCAGCTCACCACCGGAGGGTCAGCCCCAGCATTTT. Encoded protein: CASSPPEGQPQHF.

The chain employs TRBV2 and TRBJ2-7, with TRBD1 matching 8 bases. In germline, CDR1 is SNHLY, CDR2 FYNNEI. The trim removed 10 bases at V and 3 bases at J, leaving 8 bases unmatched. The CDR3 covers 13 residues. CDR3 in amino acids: CATTYGTGYEQYF. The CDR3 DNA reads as TGTGCCACCACATACGGGACAGGCTACGAGCAGTACTTC.